The clone carrying this T cell receptor beta chain was detected many times. The antigen remains unidentified. The CDR3 length is 15 residues. Germline trimming cut 6 bases from V and 2 bases from J; bases unmatched to any gene: 13. Germline V gene lookup returns CDR1 DFQATT and CDR2 SNEGSKA (reference sequence). This entry is derived from a study of T cells in Graves' hyperthyroidism and ophthalmopathy. Study-level points and caveats: Among thyroid clonotypes expanded above 0.001, most also appeared in blood. The model identified upcoming ophthalmopathy a median roughly 6.5 months ahead of onset.

Amplification of TCR beta CDR3 regions was performed using RNA transcripts as template. When the TCR CDR3 underwent first-round RT-PCR, the HTBI primer set was used. TCRdb re-analysed the multiplex PCR reads in MiXCR, keeping a single row per CDR3 protein. The data hold around 270,000 distinct CDR3 sequences, with around 20% observed a single time. The TCR sequence derives from a man aged 45-65 years with Graves' ophthalmopathy. The sample taken for sequencing was blood. This chain joins TRBV20-1 and TRBJ2-7, with 7 bases aligning to TRBD2. CDR3 in amino acids: CSAVHMGRVAYEQYF. In DNA form, the CDR3 reads TGCAGTGCAGTGCATATGGGGAGGGTGGCCTACGAGCAGTACTTC.